The 2 T cell receptor beta chains in this list originate from one sample, sequenced in a study of tumor-infiltrating lymphocytes in primary liver carcinoma. Reverse transcription of approximately 0.55 ug total RNA with a constant-region primer produced TCR beta cDNA. It was through three nested multiplex PCR rounds of slightly modified ARM-PCR that TCR beta libraries arose. The study ran its first two PCR rounds for 9 to 10 cycles each, using TRBV1-TRBV30 forward primers and a C-beta reverse primer. TCRdb independently ran MiXCR on the multiplex PCR reads; one entry per CDR3 protein. The data hold about 97,000 distinct CDR3 sequences, with 55% to 80% observed a single time. Bulk tissue was left unsorted, and RNA and DNA were co-extracted from about 19-30 mg of it. The sequenced material came from liver tumor tissue from sampling region 2. Subset in this sample: tumor region T2, inferior pole. The receptors here all came from a woman aged 55-70 years with primary liver carcinoma and hepatitis B virus infection.

In its sample, this clonotype was seen once. A read error may produce the germline difference seen at one junction end. The chain joins TRBV11-2 to TRBJ2-6; 9 bases are shared with TRBD1. There are 18 residues in the CDR3. Germline loops: CDR1 SGHAT, CDR2 FQNNGV. The CDR3 coding sequence is TGTACCAGCAGCTTAGCCCCGGGACAGGGCCCTGGGCCCAACGTCCTGACATTC. This gives the protein CTSSLAPGQGPGPNVLTF.

The chain employs TRBV11-2 and TRBJ2-1; D perhaps matches TRBD2 (5 bases). This CDR3 comprises 16 residues. The germline CDR1 and CDR2 sequences are SGHAT and FQNNGV. The CDR3 loop is CVGSPGLAGDYNEQFF. CDR3 sequence (DNA): TGTGTCGGCAGCCCCGGGCTAGCTGGCGATTACAATGAGCAGTTCTTC.